These 15 T cell receptor beta chains originate from one sample sequenced in a study of blood T cell repertoires in COVID-19. Using immunoSEQ multiplex PCR, the repertoire was profiled, and TCRdb retains in-frame clones only, with some absent. The sample has around 69,000 clones, 75% to 85% seen once; the top ten hold approximately 22%. The sequenced sample consisted of peripheral blood. These receptors all stem from a woman in her seventies with acute or convalescent COVID-19.

The rearrangement uses TRBV6-4 and TRBJ2-1; D gene unclear. V lost 2 bases and J lost 9, with 11 bases in between. This CDR3 spans 13 amino acids. Germline loops: CDR1 MRHNA, CDR2 SNTAGT. The CDR3 region has the DNA TGTGCCAGCAGTGACGATACTACTGGTGAGCAGTTCTTC. Its translation: CASSDDTTGEQFF.

This clone was picked up one time. The CDR3 loop is CAGGGTLPDTQYF. CDR3 coding DNA: TGTGCCGGGGGGGGGACCCTCCCAGATACGCAGTATTTT. The rearrangement uses TRBV28 and TRBJ2-3; 7 nucleotides match TRBD2. Germline CDR1 MDHEN, CDR2 SYDVKM. V gave up 11 bases and J gave up 4 bases; unmatched junction bases: 9. The CDR3 extends over 13 amino acids.

The chain couples TRBV7-6 to TRBJ1-3, with a tentative D call TRBD1 (5 bases). Germline V gene sequence: CDR1 SGHVS, CDR2 FNYEAQ. Trimming shortened V by 0 bases and J by 4 bases, and 7 bases separated the two germline ends. The CDR3 extends over 14 amino acids. CDR3 in DNA: TGTGCCAGCAGCTTAGCGGGGCCCGGAAACACCATATATTTT. It encodes CASSLAGPGNTIYF.

V usage is TRBV19 and J usage is TRBJ1-2; 7 positions match TRBD1. V gave up 8 bases and J gave up 4 bases; unmatched junction bases: 13. Germline assignment: CDR1 LNHDA and CDR2 SQIVND (reference sequence). The CDR3 length is 15 residues. CDR3 amino acids: CASQFGTAAAYGYTF. The CDR3 DNA is TGTGCCAGTCAGTTCGGGACAGCTGCTGCCTATGGCTACACCTTC.

The rearrangement links TRBV10-3 to TRBJ1-1; 8 positions agree with TRBD1. There are 15 residues in the CDR3. Per germline, CDR1 ENHRY and CDR2 SYGVKD. Trimming at V came to 0 bases and at J to 2 bases, leaving 2 bases not matched to a gene. The CDR3 region is CAISESTGGNTEAFF. In nucleotides, the CDR3 is TGTGCCATCAGTGAGTCCACAGGGGGAAACACTGAAGCTTTCTTT.

The chain combines TRBV28 with TRBJ2-5, with TRBD1 matching over 8 bases. CDR1 and CDR2 from the germline V gene are MDHEN and SYDVKM. V was pared by 7 bases and J by 0 bases, with 7 bases of the junction left unmatched. The CDR3 spans 15 residues. The CDR3 region is CASKETGAYQETQYF. The CDR3 bases are TGTGCCAGCAAGGAGACAGGGGCGTACCAAGAGACCCAGTACTTC.

This clone was seen just once. The V gene is TRBV14, the J gene TRBJ1-2; D is undetermined. Trimming took 0 bases from V and 7 from J, leaving 9 bases between them. Germline CDR1 reads SGHDN; CDR2 reads FVKESK. The CDR3 consists of 13 residues. The CDR3 nucleotides are TGTGCCAGCAGCCAAGAAGCAGGAAGTGGCTACACCTTC. Encoded protein: CASSQEAGSGYTF.

This chain uses TRBV19 with TRBJ1-2, with D perhaps TRBD1 (5 bases). The V and J ends lost 1 base and 7 bases respectively, with 10 bases between them. The CDR3 has 13 residues. The V gene's germline CDR1 is LNHDA and CDR2 SQIVND (reference sequence). CDR3 sequence (DNA): TGTGCCAGTAGTATAGGGCAGGGTGGTGGCTACACCTTC. Its protein product is CASSIGQGGGYTF.

The V gene is TRBV28, the J gene TRBJ2-1, with TRBD2 matching over 8 bases. The junction had 5 bases not matched to a gene; V was cut back by 3 bases and J by 4 bases. The CDR3 length is 15 residues. Looked up from germline, CDR1 is MDHEN and CDR2 is SYDVKM. CDR3 sequence (DNA): TGTGCCAGCAGTTTTCCGGGAGGGCCATACAATGAGCAGTTCTTC. Protein: CASSFPGGPYNEQFF.

The chain joins TRBV2 to TRBJ1-2; 7 bases are a match to TRBD1. Germline CDR1 and CDR2: SNHLY and FYNNEI. V shed 7 bases, J shed 4 bases, and the junction held 9 bases outside the gene matches. There are 14 residues in the CDR3. In nucleotides, the CDR3 is TGTGCCAGCAATAAGGACAGGCCGGTCTATGGCTACACCTTC. Its protein product is CASNKDRPVYGYTF.

The chain joins TRBV5-5 to TRBJ2-7; tentative D call: TRBD1 (8 bases). The germline V and J ends were trimmed by 1 base and 1 base, with 21 bases remaining between them. This CDR3 is built from 18 residues. Germline V CDR1 and CDR2: SGHKS, YYEKEE (reference sequence). The CDR3 here is CASSLSPPAGQVSYEQYF. The CDR3 DNA reads as TGTGCCAGCAGCTTGTCTCCCCCAGCGGGACAGGTTTCCTACGAGCAGTACTTC.

This clone was picked up a small number of times. The V and J genes are TRBV6-2 or TRBV6-3 and TRBJ2-7; 9 nucleotides match TRBD2. CDR3 length equals 15 residues. CDR1 and CDR2 (germline): MNHEY, SVGEGT. Trimming took 0 bases from V and 4 from J; bases not matched to a gene: 4. CDR3 amino acids: CASSYSSSGTYEQYF. In nucleotides, the CDR3 is TGTGCCAGCAGTTACTCGTCTAGCGGGACTTACGAGCAGTACTTC.

Comment on this clone: This specimen includes other DNA sequences encoding the same CDR3. The chain has TRBV6-5 and TRBJ2-1; 9 bases align to TRBD2. The CDR3 spans 13 residues. CDR1 MNHEY and CDR2 SVGAGI come from the germline V gene. The DNA for the CDR3 is TGTGTTGCGGCGGGAGGGCCGATCTATGAGCAGTTCTTC. Translation gives CVAAGGPIYEQFF.

The CDR3 reads CASSEDLRGASGRAKDTQYF. The CDR3 DNA follows: TGTGCCAGCAGTGAAGATTTAAGGGGAGCTAGCGGGAGGGCGAAAGATACGCAGTATTTT. The chain is built from TRBV6-1 and TRBJ2-3, with 12 bases identical to TRBD2. The junction had 16 bases not matched to a gene; V was cut back by 1 base and J by 5 bases. This CDR3 is 20 amino acids long. From germline, CDR1 is MNHNS and CDR2 SASEGT.

J is TRBJ2-3 and V is TRBV5-4; 9 nucleotides agree with TRBD2. CDR1 SGHNT and CDR2 YYREEE come from the germline V gene (reference sequence). The CDR3 loop spans 15 amino acids. With V trimmed by 4 bases and J by 1 base, 4 bases remained unmatched. This CDR3 is CASSIIAGGTDTQYF. Written as DNA, the CDR3 is TGTGCCAGCAGCATTATAGCGGGAGGCACAGATACGCAGTATTTT.